This TCR beta chain emerged from a study of blood T cells in healthy people across ages. PCR was performed a second time for about 6 to 12 cycles using a sample-barcoded 5' primer and a J-beta primer mix. TCRdb redid the calling of the 5' RACE reads with MiXCR, one entry per CDR3 protein. The data show over 1,500,000 distinct CDR3 sequences, around 50% seen once. Germline V gene sequence: CDR1 SGHAT, CDR2 FQNNGV. The CDR3 consists of 13 residues. The junction had 4 bases not matched to a gene; V was cut back by 5 bases and J by 5 bases. This chain connects TRBV11-2 to TRBJ2-3; 7 nucleotides agree with TRBD2. This receptor was taken from a woman aged 35 to 49 in good health. The specimen sequenced was blood. Written as DNA, the CDR3 is TGTGCCAGCAGCATTGGGAGGGTAGATACGCAGTATTTT. Protein: CASSIGRVDTQYF.